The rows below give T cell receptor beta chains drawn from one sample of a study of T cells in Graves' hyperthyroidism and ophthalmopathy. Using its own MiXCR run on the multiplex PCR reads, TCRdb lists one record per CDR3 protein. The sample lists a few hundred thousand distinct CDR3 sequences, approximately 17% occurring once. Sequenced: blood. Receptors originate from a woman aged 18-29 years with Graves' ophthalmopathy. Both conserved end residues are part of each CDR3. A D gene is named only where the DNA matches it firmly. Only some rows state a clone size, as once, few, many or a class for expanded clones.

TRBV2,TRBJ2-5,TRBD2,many,TGTGCCACCCAGACTAGCGCCATACTCCAAGAGACCCAGTACTTC,CATQTSAILQETQYF
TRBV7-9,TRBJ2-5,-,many,TGTGCCAGCAGCCCCCGGGACCAAGAGACCCAGTACTTC,CASSPRDQETQYF
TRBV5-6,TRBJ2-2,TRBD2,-,TGTGCCAGCAGCTTGGAGGCTAGCGGGGGCACCGGGGAGCTGTTTTTT,CASSLEASGGTGELFF
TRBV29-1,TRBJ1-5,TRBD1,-,TGCAGCGTCACGACAGGGTCCAGCAATCAGCCCCAGCATTTT,CSVTTGSSNQPQHF
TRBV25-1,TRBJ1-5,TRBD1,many,TGTGCCAGCGAAGGGACAGGGGGCGCGGATAGCAATCAGCCCCAGCATTTT,CASEGTGGADSNQPQHF
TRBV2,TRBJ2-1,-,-,TGTGCCAGCAGCCACAAATCCACCCTAACAGACTTC,CASSHKSTLTDF
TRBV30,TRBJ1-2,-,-,TGTGCCCGGAGTGTACTTCGGGGTGGGCACTATGGCTACACCTTC,CARSVLRGGHYGYTF
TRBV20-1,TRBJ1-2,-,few,TGCAGTGCTAGACCCCGAGCTAACTATGGCTACACCTTC,CSARPRANYGYTF
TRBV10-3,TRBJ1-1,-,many,TGTGCCATCAGTGTAGAGGATGCTAACACTGAAGCTTTCTTT,CAISVEDANTEAFF
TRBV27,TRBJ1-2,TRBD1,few,TGTGCCAGCAGTCCAACCGGGACAGATAACTATGGCTACACCTTC,CASSPTGTDNYGYTF
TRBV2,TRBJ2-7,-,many,TGTGCCAGCAGCGGCAGGGGAAACTACGAGCAGTACTTC,CASSGRGNYEQYF
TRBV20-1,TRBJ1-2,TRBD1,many,TGCAGTGCTAGACTACAGGGGAATTATGGCTACACCTTC,CSARLQGNYGYTF
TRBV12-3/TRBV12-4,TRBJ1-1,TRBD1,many,TGTGCCAGCAGTTTCCGACAGGGAAGCACTGAAGCTTTCTTT,CASSFRQGSTEAFF
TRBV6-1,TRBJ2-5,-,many,TGTGCCAGCAGTGAAACACCCGAACCGGAGATAGAGACCCAGTACTTC,CASSETPEPEIETQYF
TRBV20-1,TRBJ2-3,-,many,TGCAGTGTCGTTGACGTCAGCACAGATACGCAGTATTTT,CSVVDVSTDTQYF
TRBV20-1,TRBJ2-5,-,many,TGCAGTGCTAGAGATCCGTTATGGGAGACCCAGTACTTC,CSARDPLWETQYF
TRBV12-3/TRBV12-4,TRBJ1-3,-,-,TGTGCCAGCAGTTTTAGTTCCTTAGAAAACTCTGGAAACACCATATATTTT,CASSFSSLENSGNTIYF
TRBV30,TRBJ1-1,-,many,TGTGCCTGGAACAAAAAGAGTGAAGCTTTCTTT,CAWNKKSEAFF
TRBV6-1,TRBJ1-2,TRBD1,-,TGTGCCAGCAGTGGATATACCGGGACAGGCACACGAAGATTCTATGGCTACACCTTC,CASSGYTGTGTRRFYGYTF
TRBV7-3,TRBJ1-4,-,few,TGTGCCAGCAGCTTAACCGGAGCAGTAAATGAAAAACTGTTTTTT,CASSLTGAVNEKLFF
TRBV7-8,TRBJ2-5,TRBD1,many,TGTGCCAGCAGCTTAGCGTCGGACAGGGGATATGAGACCCAGTACTTC,CASSLASDRGYETQYF
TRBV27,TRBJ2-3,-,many,TGTGCCAGCAGTTTATCGACGCCCCCGGGGACAGATACGCAGTATTTT,CASSLSTPPGTDTQYF
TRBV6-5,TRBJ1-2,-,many,TGTGCCAGCAGTTACGCAGACACCAACTATGGCTACACCTTC,CASSYADTNYGYTF
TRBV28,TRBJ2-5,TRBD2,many,TGTGCCAGCAGTTTCGGCCGGACTAGCGGGAGAGAGGGCCAAGAGACCCAGTACTTC,CASSFGRTSGREGQETQYF
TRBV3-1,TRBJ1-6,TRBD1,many,TGTGCCAGCAGCCATGGACAGGGGGCGGATTCACCCCTCCACTTT,CASSHGQGADSPLHF
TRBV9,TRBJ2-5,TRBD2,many,TGTGCCAGCAGCGTAGCAGCGGGGCCACAAGAGACCCAGTACTTC,CASSVAAGPQETQYF
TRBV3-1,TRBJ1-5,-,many,TGTGCCAGCAGCCAGGGAGTTTATAGCAATCAGCCCCAGCATTTT,CASSQGVYSNQPQHF
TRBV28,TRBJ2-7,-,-,TGTGCCAGCCGACCACAATGGGGAGACAAGAACGAGCAGTACTTC,CASRPQWGDKNEQYF
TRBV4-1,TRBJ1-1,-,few,TGCGCCAGCAGCCAAGAAGATGGTACTGAAGCTTTCTTT,CASSQEDGTEAFF
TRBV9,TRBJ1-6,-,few,TGTGCCAGCAGCGTAGCAGAGAATAATTCACCCCTCCACTTT,CASSVAENNSPLHF
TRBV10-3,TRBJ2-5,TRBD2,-,TGTGCCATCAGTGGGGGGGGGAGCCTGGAGACCCAGTACTTC,CAISGGGSLETQYF